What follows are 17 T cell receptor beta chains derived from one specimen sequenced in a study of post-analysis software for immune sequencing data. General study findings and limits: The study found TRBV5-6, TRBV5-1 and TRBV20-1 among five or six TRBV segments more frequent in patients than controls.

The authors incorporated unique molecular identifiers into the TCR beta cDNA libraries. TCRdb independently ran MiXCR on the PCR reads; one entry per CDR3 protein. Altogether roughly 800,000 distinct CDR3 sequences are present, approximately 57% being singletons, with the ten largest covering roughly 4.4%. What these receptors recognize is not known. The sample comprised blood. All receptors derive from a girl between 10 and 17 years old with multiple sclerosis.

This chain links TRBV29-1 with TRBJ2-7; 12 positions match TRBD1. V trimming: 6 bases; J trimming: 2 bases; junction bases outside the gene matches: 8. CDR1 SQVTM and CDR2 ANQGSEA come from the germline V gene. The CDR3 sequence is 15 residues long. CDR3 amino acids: CSVGGQGASPYEQYF. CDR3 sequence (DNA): TGCAGCGTGGGGGGACAGGGGGCGAGTCCCTACGAGCAGTACTTC.

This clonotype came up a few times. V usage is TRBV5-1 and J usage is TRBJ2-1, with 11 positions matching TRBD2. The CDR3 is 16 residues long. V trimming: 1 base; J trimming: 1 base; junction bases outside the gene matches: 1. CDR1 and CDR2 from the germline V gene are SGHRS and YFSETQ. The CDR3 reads CASSLTSGGSYNEQFF. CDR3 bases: TGCGCCAGCAGCTTGACTAGCGGGGGTTCCTACAATGAGCAGTTCTTC.

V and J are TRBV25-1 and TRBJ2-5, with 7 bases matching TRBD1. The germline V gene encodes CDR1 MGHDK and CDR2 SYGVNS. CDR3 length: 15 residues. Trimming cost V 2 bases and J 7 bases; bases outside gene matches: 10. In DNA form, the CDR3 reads TGTGCCAGCAGTGAAGTGCCGACAGGGATGGGGACCCAGTACTTC. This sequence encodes CASSEVPTGMGTQYF.

The CDR3 nucleotides read TGTGCCAGCAGCTTCCGGAGGGGGGGGCCAGAGACCCAGTACTTC. Translated: CASSFRRGGPETQYF. V gene TRBV7-2 combines with J gene TRBJ2-5; TRBD2 might be the D (7 bases). Germline lookup yields CDR1 SGHTA and CDR2 FQGNSA. V lost 3 bases and J 4 bases, leaving 15 bases between the germline ends. This CDR3 spans 15 amino acids.

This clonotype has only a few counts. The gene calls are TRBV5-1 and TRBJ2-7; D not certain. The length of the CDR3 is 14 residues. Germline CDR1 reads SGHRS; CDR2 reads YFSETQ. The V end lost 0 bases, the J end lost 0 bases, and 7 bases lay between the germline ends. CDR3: CASSLEPSSYEQYF. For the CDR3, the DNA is TGCGCCAGCAGCTTGGAGCCTAGCTCCTACGAGCAGTACTTC.

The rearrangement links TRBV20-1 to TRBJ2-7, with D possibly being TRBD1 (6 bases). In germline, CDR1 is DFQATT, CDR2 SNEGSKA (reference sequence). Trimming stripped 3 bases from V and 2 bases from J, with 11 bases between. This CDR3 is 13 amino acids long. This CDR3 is CSARPRGPYEQYF. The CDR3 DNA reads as TGCAGTGCTAGGCCCAGGGGCCCCTACGAGCAGTACTTC.

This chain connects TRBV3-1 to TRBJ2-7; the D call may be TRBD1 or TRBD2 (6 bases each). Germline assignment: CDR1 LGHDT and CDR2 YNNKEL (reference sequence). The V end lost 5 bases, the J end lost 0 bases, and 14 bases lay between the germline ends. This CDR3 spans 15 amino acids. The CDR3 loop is CASSVRGGISYEQYF. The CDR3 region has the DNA TGTGCCAGCAGCGTCCGAGGGGGGATCTCCTACGAGCAGTACTTC.

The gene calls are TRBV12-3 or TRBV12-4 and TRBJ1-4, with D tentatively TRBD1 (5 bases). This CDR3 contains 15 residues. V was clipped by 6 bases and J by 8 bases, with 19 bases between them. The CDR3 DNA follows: TGTGCCAGCAGAAAGCCCCAGGGCCCGGGGGAAAAACTGTTTTTT. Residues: CASRKPQGPGEKLFF.

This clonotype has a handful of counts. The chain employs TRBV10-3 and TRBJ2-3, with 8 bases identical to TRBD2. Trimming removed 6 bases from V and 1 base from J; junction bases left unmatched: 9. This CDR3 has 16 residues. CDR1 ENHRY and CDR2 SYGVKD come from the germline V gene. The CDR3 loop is CAIRVAGTRGTDTQYF. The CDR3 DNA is TGTGCCATCAGGGTAGCGGGGACGCGTGGCACAGATACGCAGTATTTT.

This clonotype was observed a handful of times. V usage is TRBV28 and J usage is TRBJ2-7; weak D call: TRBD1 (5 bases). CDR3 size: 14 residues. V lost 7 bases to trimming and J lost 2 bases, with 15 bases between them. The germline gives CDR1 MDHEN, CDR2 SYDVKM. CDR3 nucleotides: TGTGCCAGCAATCCCCGGACAAGCACCTACGAGCAGTACTTC. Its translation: CASNPRTSTYEQYF.

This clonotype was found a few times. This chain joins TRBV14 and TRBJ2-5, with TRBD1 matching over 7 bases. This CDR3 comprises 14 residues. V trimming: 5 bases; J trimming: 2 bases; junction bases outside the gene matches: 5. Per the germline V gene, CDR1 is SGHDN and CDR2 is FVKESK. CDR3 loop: CASSEGTVQETQYF. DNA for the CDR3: TGTGCCAGCAGCGAAGGGACAGTTCAAGAGACCCAGTACTTC.

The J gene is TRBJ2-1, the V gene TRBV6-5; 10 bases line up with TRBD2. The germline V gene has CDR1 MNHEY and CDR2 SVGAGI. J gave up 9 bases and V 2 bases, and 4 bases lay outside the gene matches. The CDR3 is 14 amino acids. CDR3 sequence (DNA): TGTGCCAGCAGTTACGTCGGGACTAGCGCTGAGCAGTTCTTC. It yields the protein CASSYVGTSAEQFF.

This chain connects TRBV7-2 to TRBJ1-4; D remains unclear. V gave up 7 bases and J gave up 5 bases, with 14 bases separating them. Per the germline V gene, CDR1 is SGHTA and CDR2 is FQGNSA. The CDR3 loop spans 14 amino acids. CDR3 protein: CASTSGSRNEKLFF. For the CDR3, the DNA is TGTGCCAGCACCTCAGGAAGCCGGAATGAAAAACTGTTTTTT.

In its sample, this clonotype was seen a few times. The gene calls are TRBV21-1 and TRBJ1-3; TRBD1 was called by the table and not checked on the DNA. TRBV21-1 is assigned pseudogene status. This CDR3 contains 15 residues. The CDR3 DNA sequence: TGTGCCAGCAGCGGACCGGGGACAGTAAGAAACACCATATATTTT. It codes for CASSGPGTVRNTIYF.

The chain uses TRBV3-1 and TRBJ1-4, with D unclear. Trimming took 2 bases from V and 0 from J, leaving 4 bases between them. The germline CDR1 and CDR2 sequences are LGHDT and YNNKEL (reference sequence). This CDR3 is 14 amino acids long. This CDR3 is CASSQQPTNEKLFF. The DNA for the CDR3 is TGTGCCAGCAGCCAACAGCCAACTAATGAAAAACTGTTTTTT.

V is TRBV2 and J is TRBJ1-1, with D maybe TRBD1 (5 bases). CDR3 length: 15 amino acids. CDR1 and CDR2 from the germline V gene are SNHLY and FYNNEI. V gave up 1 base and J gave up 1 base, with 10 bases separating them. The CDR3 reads CASSEVPQGNTEAFF. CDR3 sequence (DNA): TGTGCCAGCAGTGAAGTACCGCAGGGGAACACTGAAGCTTTCTTT.

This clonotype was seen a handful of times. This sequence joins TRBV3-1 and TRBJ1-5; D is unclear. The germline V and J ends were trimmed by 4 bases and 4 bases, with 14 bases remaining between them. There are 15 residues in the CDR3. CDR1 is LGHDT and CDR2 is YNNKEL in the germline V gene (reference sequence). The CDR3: CASSRIPGGNQPQHF. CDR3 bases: TGTGCCAGCAGCCGGATACCAGGAGGGAATCAGCCCCAGCATTTT.